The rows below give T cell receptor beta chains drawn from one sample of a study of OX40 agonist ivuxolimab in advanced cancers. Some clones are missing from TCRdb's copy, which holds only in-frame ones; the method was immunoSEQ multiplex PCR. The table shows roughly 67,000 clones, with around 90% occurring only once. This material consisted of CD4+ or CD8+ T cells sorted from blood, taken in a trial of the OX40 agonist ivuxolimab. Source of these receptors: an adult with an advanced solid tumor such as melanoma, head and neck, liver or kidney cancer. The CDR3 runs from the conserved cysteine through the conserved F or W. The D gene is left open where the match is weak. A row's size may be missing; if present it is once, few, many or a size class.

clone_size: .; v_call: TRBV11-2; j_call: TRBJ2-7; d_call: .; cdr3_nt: TGTGCCAGCAGCTTAAAAAGGGAGGACTCCTACGAGCAGTACTTC; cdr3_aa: CASSLKREDSYEQYF
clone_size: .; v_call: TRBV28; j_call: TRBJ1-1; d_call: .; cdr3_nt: TGTGCCAGCAGAGTGGTCTTGAACACTGAAGCTTTCTTT; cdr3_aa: CASRVVLNTEAFF
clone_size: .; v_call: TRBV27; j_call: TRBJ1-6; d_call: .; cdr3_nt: TGTGCCATCTACAGAAATTCACCCCTCCACTTT; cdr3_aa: CAIYRNSPLHF
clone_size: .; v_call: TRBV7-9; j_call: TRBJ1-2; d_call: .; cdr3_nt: TGTGCCAGCAGCTTAAGGGCGGCTGAAGGAAACTATGGCTACACCTTC; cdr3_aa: CASSLRAAEGNYGYTF
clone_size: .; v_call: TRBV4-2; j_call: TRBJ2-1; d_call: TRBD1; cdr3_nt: TGTGCCAGCAGCCAGCCGGGACAGCTTTTATTCTTC; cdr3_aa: CASSQPGQLLFF
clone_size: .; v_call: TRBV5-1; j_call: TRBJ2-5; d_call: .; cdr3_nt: TGCGCCAGCAGCTTGGCCCCCCCGGGAGTAGGTGAGACCCAGTACTTC; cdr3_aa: CASSLAPPGVGETQYF
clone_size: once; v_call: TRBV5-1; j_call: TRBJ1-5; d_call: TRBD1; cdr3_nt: TGCGCCAGCAGCGAACAGGGGGATAAGAATCAGCCCCAGCATTTT; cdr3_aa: CASSEQGDKNQPQHF
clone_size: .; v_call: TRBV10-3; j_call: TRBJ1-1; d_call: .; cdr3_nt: TGTGCCATCAGTGGGGGGGTATTCACTGAAGCTTTCTTT; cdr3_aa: CAISGGVFTEAFF
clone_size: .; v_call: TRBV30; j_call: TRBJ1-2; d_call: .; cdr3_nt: TGTGCCTGGAGCACCGGGGATGCTAACTATGGCTACACCTTC; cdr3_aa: CAWSTGDANYGYTF
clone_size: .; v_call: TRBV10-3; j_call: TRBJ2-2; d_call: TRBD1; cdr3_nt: TGTGCCATCAGTCAACCGGGACAGGGAAATACCGGGGAGCTGTTTTTT; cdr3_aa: CAISQPGQGNTGELFF
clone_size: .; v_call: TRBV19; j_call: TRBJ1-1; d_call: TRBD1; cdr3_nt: TGTGCCAGTAGTTGGGACAGGGGAAACACTGAAGCTTTCTTT; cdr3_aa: CASSWDRGNTEAFF
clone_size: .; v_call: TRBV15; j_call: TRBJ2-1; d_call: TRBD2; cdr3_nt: TGTGCCACCAACCCGGTCCCGGGACTAGCGGGAGGGTCCGGCAATGAGCAGTTCTTC; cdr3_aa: CATNPVPGLAGGSGNEQFF
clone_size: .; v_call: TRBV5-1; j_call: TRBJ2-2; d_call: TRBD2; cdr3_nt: TGCGCCAGCAGCCCTAGCGGGAGGAACACCGGGGAGCTGTTTTTT; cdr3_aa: CASSPSGRNTGELFF
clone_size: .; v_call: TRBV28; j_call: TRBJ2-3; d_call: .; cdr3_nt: TGTGCCAGCAGGCGTAGCACAGATACGCAGTATTTT; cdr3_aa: CASRRSTDTQYF
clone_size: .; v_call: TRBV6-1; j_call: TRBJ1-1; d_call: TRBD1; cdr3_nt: TGTGCCAGCAGTAGGGGGCGGACTGAAGCTTTCTTT; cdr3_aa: CASSRGRTEAFF
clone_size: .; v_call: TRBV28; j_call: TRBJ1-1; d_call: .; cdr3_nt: TGTGCCAGCAGTTTACCACAGGGCACTGAAGCTTTCTTT; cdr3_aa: CASSLPQGTEAFF